The present TCR beta chain was sequenced within a study of shared clonotypes between healthy human individuals. Produced via immunoSEQ multiplex PCR; TCRdb's table is partial and in-frame only. The data show 2 million to 2.5 million clones, about 95% seen once. CDR3 length: 13 amino acids. The germline V gene encodes CDR1 MNHNY and CDR2 SVGAGI (reference sequence). Trimming at V came to 6 bases and at J to 3 bases, leaving 4 bases not matched to a gene. In regard to this clone: Its antigen is not known. The sample contains more than one DNA sequence encoding this CDR3.

General observations from the study: Non-shared clonotypes had lower generation probabilities than those shared by all four donors.

The TCR comes from a man aged 18-30 years in good health. V and J are TRBV6-6 and TRBJ1-2, with TRBD1 identical over 7 bases. Sequences were obtained from naive CD4+ T cells sorted from blood. The subset here: CD45RA+ positively selected. CDR3 loop: CASSSGGDYGYTF. DNA for the CDR3: TGTGCCAGCAGCTCAGGGGGTGACTATGGCTACACCTTC.